Listed below are T cell receptor beta chains from one sample, sequenced in a study of technical replicates of blood from several donors. Profiling relied on immunoSEQ multiplex PCR, and the TCRdb table lists in-frame clones only, not all of them. This table has under 95,000 clones, roughly 98% appearing once. Sequenced: T cells isolated from PBMCs. The receptors stem from a human donor in good health. Both conserved end residues are part of each CDR3. The order of the fields is J gene, D gene, V gene, clone size, CDR3 DNA, CDR3 protein. The D gene is left open where the match is weak. The size of a clone is reported for some rows only, either as once, few or many, or as a class for expanded clones.

TRBJ2-2,NA,TRBV7-3,once,TGTGCCAGCAGCTTGCGGGCCGGTCTCTGGCCGAACACCGGGGAGCTGTTTTTT,CASSLRAGLWPNTGELFF
TRBJ1-3,NA,TRBV6-1,NA,TGTGCCAGCAGTGCAGGGCATACTGGAAACACCATATATTTT,CASSAGHTGNTIYF
TRBJ2-1,TRBD2,TRBV5-6,once,TGTGCCAGCAGCTTGTCTAGAGCGGCGGGAGGGAAGAACAATGAGCAGTTCTTC,CASSLSRAAGGKNNEQFF
TRBJ2-5,NA,TRBV10-1,NA,TGCGCCAGGGGTTTGGACAGCCAAGAGACCCAGTACTTC,CARGLDSQETQYF
TRBJ2-7,NA,TRBV4-1,NA,TGCGCCAGCAGCCAACTTACACGGACTGACGAGCAGTACTTC,CASSQLTRTDEQYF
TRBJ2-7,TRBD2,TRBV28,NA,TGTGCCAGCAGTCCTAGCGGTGCCTACGAGCAGTACTTC,CASSPSGAYEQYF
TRBJ2-7,TRBD1,TRBV11-2,NA,TGTGCCAGCAGCCCTATGGACAGGTCGGGCTCCTACGAGCAGTACTTC,CASSPMDRSGSYEQYF
TRBJ1-1,TRBD1,TRBV2,NA,TGTGCCAGCAGTGGCCCGACAGGGGGCGGCACTGAAGCTTTCTTT,CASSGPTGGGTEAFF
TRBJ2-7,NA,TRBV5-1,NA,TGCGCCAGCAGCTTCGGACAGATCGACGAGCAGTACTTC,CASSFGQIDEQYF
TRBJ2-7,TRBD1,TRBV10-3,NA,TGTGCCACCGCCGGGACAGGGGTCCACGAGCAGTACTTC,CATAGTGVHEQYF
TRBJ2-3,NA,TRBV6-6,NA,TGTGCCACCACGAGGGAGATTAGCACAGATACGCAGTATTTT,CATTREISTDTQYF
TRBJ1-2,TRBD1,TRBV28,NA,TGTGCCAGCAGTTTATTCTTGCCGGGACAGGCGCTCTATGGCTACACCTTC,CASSLFLPGQALYGYTF
TRBJ1-1,NA,TRBV9,NA,TGTGCCAGCAGTTCAGATCTCGACTTGAACACTGAAGCTTTCTTT,CASSSDLDLNTEAFF
TRBJ2-1,NA,TRBV10-1,NA,TGCGCCAGCAGTGACGCTAGCAATGAGCAGTTCTTC,CASSDASNEQFF
TRBJ1-5,TRBD1,TRBV2,NA,TGTGCCAGCAGTCGGACAGGGGGCGGATCGGGCAATCAGCCCCAGCATTTT,CASSRTGGGSGNQPQHF
TRBJ2-2,TRBD2,TRBV5-1,NA,TGCGCCAGCAGCTTCCGGGAGGTGAACACCGGGGAGCTGTTTTTT,CASSFREVNTGELFF
TRBJ2-7,NA,TRBV5-1,NA,TGCGCCAGCAGCTTGGTGGCGGGATTCTTTGACGAGCAGTACTTC,CASSLVAGFFDEQYF
TRBJ2-1,TRBD1,TRBV14,NA,TGTGCCAGCAGCCACTACTTAGGGGGGACAGGCACCTACAATGAGCAGTTCTTC,CASSHYLGGTGTYNEQFF
TRBJ2-7,NA,TRBV27,NA,TGTGCCAGCACTTCGGTCCTCGAGGAGCAGTACTTC,CASTSVLEEQYF
TRBJ2-7,NA,TRBV11-2,NA,TGTGCCAGCAGCTTATTTTTCCCCGGCGGCTCCTACGAGCAGTACTTC,CASSLFFPGGSYEQYF
TRBJ2-7,TRBD2,TRBV11-2,NA,TGTGCCAGCAGCTTAGAGCCCGGGACTAGGAACGAGCAGTACTTC,CASSLEPGTRNEQYF
TRBJ1-2,TRBD1,TRBV5-4,NA,TGTGCCAGCAGCCCCGGGGACAGGGGATATGGCTACACCTTC,CASSPGDRGYGYTF
TRBJ2-7,TRBD2,TRBV7-9,NA,TGTGCCAGCAGCCCGACCGGAGCGGGGGGGCCGGCGCAGTACTTC,CASSPTGAGGPAQYF
TRBJ1-5,TRBD1,TRBV27,NA,TGTGCCAGCAGTTGGACAGGGGATAGCAATCAGCCCCAGCATTTT,CASSWTGDSNQPQHF
TRBJ2-5,TRBD2,TRBV4-1,NA,TGCGCCAGCAGTCACGGCGGGGGACAAGAGACCCAGTACTTC,CASSHGGGQETQYF
TRBJ2-7,TRBD1,TRBV5-1,NA,TGCGCCAGCAGCAGACCCGGGACAGCCTTTTACGAGCAGTACTTC,CASSRPGTAFYEQYF
TRBJ2-1,NA,TRBV7-9,NA,TGTGCCAGCAGCTCCAGGGCTCAGGCCCTCGCTTTGAATGAGCAGTTCTTC,CASSSRAQALALNEQFF
TRBJ2-3,TRBD1,TRBV4-1,NA,TGCGCCAGCAGCCAATCCGGGACAGGGGCAGATACGCAGTATTTT,CASSQSGTGADTQYF
TRBJ1-1,NA,TRBV6-4,few,TGTGCCAGCAGTATTCAAATGAACACTGAAGCTTTCTTT,CASSIQMNTEAFF
TRBJ2-3,TRBD1,TRBV19,NA,TGTGCCAGTAGTACTCAGGGGGTAGGCACAGATACGCAGTATTTT,CASSTQGVGTDTQYF
TRBJ1-5,NA,TRBV29-1,once,TGCAGCGTTGTATTGGCAGGGTCCTATCCCCAGCATTTT,CSVVLAGSYPQHF
TRBJ2-7,TRBD1,TRBV19,NA,TGTGCCAGTAGTACGGACCGGGACAGGGGGCGCGGTGAGCAGTACTTC,CASSTDRDRGRGEQYF
TRBJ2-3,NA,TRBV2,NA,TGTGCCAGCTTAACAGATACGCAGTATTTT,CASLTDTQYF
TRBJ1-4,NA,TRBV25-1,NA,TGTGCCAGCAGCTCTGCACCAGTTAATGAAAAACTGTTTTTT,CASSSAPVNEKLFF
TRBJ2-1,TRBD2,TRBV7-3,NA,TGTGCCAGCAGCCCTAGCGGGGGGACGGACAATGAGCAGTTCTTC,CASSPSGGTDNEQFF
TRBJ1-6,NA,TRBV30,NA,TGTGCCTGGAGTAGGCAGGCCGAATCACCCCTCCACTTT,CAWSRQAESPLHF
TRBJ2-5,NA,TRBV19,once,TGTGCCAGTAGTTACCGGGACACCCAAGAGACCCAGTACTTC,CASSYRDTQETQYF
TRBJ2-7,NA,TRBV11-2,NA,TGTGCCAGCAGCCACACGTACAGGGTCGAGAACTACGAGCAGTACTTC,CASSHTYRVENYEQYF
TRBJ2-7,NA,TRBV9,once,TGTGCCAGCAGCGTCGGGGTGGGTTCCTACGAGCAGTACTTC,CASSVGVGSYEQYF
TRBJ2-2,TRBD2,TRBV5-1,NA,TGCGCCAGCACCCAGCGGGGGACCGGGGAGCTGTTTTTT,CASTQRGTGELFF
TRBJ2-7,NA,TRBV7-9,NA,TGTGCCAGCAGTATTTCCTACGAGCAGTACTTC,CASSISYEQYF
TRBJ2-7,TRBD2,TRBV28,NA,TGTGCCAGCACTATCGGGGGGGGGTACGAGCAGTACTTC,CASTIGGGYEQYF
TRBJ2-7,TRBD2,TRBV7-2,NA,TGTGCCAGCAGCTCAACCGGGACTAGCGTCCTAGTTAACGAGCAGTACTTC,CASSSTGTSVLVNEQYF